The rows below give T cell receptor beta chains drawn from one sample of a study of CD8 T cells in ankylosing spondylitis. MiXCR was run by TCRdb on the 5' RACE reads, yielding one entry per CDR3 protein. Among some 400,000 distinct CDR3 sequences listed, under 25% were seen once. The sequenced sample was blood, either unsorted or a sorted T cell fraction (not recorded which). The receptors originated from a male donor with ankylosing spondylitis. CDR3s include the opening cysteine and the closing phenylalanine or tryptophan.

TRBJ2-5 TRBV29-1 CSALTGLGETQYF
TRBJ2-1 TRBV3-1 CASSTARDRDYNEQFF
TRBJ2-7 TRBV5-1 CASHNAYEQYF
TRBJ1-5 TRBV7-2 CASSPSTNNQPQHF
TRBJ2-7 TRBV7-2 CASSLVGSGVPYEQYF
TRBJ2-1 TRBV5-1 CASSRFSREQFF
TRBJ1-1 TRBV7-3 CASSLGPENTEAFF
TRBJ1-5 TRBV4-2 CASSQDNQGGNQPQHF
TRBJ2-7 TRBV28 CASSFYRGYEQYF
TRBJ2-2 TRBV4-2 CASSQPGTLDGELFF
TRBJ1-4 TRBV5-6 CASMTGLNEKLFF
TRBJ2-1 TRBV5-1 CASSNDRGSYNEQFF
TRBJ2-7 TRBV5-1 CASNPGTGVEQYF
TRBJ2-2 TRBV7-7 CASSLSGSNTGELFF
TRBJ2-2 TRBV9 CASSVDGGKTATGELFF
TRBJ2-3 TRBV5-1 CASSLDDTDTQYF
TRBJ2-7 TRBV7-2 CASSLEGTFYEQYF
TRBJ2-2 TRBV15 CATSRGPVGQATGELFF
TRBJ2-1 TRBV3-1 CASSQVPSGGNNEQFF
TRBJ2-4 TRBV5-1 CASSTGVGNIQYF
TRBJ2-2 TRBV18 CASSPATPANTGELFF